These 32 T cell receptor beta chains share one sample of origin, sequenced in a study of response to subunit inactivated influenza vaccine. Using its own MiXCR run on the RT-PCR reads, TCRdb lists one record per CDR3 protein. The profile shows approximately 700,000 distinct CDR3 sequences, 15% to 18% of them singletons. The sequencing here drew on PBMCs from blood, taken about 12 days after vaccination. These receptors were obtained from a man in his forties or fifties who received an inactivated influenza vaccine.

This clonotype was seen many times. The chain has TRBV20-1 and TRBJ2-2; no firm D call. The CDR3 runs to 14 residues. V was clipped by 1 base and J by 0 bases, with 6 bases between them. Germline CDR1 and CDR2: DFQATT and SNEGSKA (reference sequence). The CDR3 loop is CSARGGANTGELFF. CDR3 nucleotide sequence: TGCAGTGCTAGAGGGGGTGCGAACACCGGGGAGCTGTTTTTT.

This clonotype appeared many times. V gene TRBV24-1 combines with J gene TRBJ2-2; D unclear. V lost 0 bases and J lost 4, with 5 bases in between. The CDR3 covers 14 residues. CDR1 KGHDR and CDR2 SFDVKD come from the germline V gene. Here the CDR3 DNA reads TGTGCCACCAGTGATTTGCGGAGCACCGGGGAGCTGTTTTTT. Translated: CATSDLRSTGELFF.

This chain links TRBV4-1 with TRBJ2-3; a weak D match, TRBD1 (6 bases). V shed 0 bases and J shed 3 bases, with 10 bases lying between them. The V gene's germline CDR1 is MGHRA and CDR2 YSYEKL. The CDR3 has 15 residues. This chain's CDR3 is CASSQDFQGTDTQYF. The CDR3 region has the DNA TGCGCCAGCAGCCAAGATTTCCAGGGGACAGATACGCAGTATTTT.

The rearrangement links TRBV7-9 to TRBJ1-1; 7 positions match TRBD1. Germline trimming cut 5 bases from V and 7 bases from J; bases unmatched to any gene: 10. Germline CDR1 and CDR2: SEHNR and FQNEAQ (reference sequence). This CDR3 is 14 amino acids long. The CDR3 sequence is CASSVGQGGFEAFF. CDR3 DNA: TGTGCCAGCAGCGTAGGGCAGGGGGGGTTTGAAGCTTTCTTT.

This clonotype turned up a few times. The V call is TRBV5-6, the J call TRBJ1-1, with 10 positions matching TRBD1. With 3 bases clipped from V and 7 bases from J, the junction kept 3 bases outside the gene matches. The CDR3 consists of 13 residues. Germline CDR1 and CDR2: SGHDT and YYEEEE. The CDR3 region is CASSSGQGNEAFF. Here the CDR3 DNA reads TGTGCCAGCAGCTCGGGACAGGGGAATGAAGCTTTCTTT.

To note about this clonotype: At one of its ends the junction is not consistent with the germline gene, which may arise from a read error. The chain uses TRBV2 and TRBJ2-3; TRBD1 matches at 8 bases. The CDR3 contains 18 residues. Germline V gene data show CDR1 as SNHLY and CDR2 as FYNNEI. The CDR3 spells CTSSLGQAQFWRPGTQYF. The CDR3 DNA is TGTACCAGCAGTTTGGGACAGGCCCAATTTTGGCGGCCCGGTACGCAGTATTTT.

This clonotype has just a few counts. V gene TRBV29-1 combines with J gene TRBJ2-1; no firm D call. This CDR3 is built from 13 residues. The germline V gene has CDR1 SQVTM and CDR2 ANQGSEA. V was trimmed by 2 bases and J by 12 bases, leaving 17 bases between them. This CDR3 is CSVEREPKVGQFF. The CDR3 nucleotides are TGCAGCGTTGAAAGGGAACCCAAAGTGGGGCAGTTCTTC.

The chain combines TRBV12-3 or TRBV12-4 with TRBJ1-3; 7 nucleotides line up with TRBD1. V shed 4 bases and J 0 bases; nucleotides not matched to a gene: 9. The CDR3 runs 17 residues. The CDR3 DNA reads TGTGCCAGCAGTTGGACAGGCTTTTATCCCTCTGGAAACACCATATATTTT. It specifies CASSWTGFYPSGNTIYF.

This chain connects TRBV20-1 to TRBJ1-6, with D perhaps TRBD1 (5 bases). Germline values: CDR1 DFQATT, CDR2 SNEGSKA (reference sequence). Trimming removed 2 bases from V and 10 bases from J, with 18 bases in between. The CDR3 consists of 15 residues. CDR3 sequence (DNA): TGCAGTGCTAGACCCCCGGGAGGGGTTTCGTCACCCCTCCACTTT. Protein product: CSARPPGGVSSPLHF.

The V and J genes are TRBV6-2 or TRBV6-3 and TRBJ2-1; D is undetermined. The germline V gene encodes CDR1 MNHEY and CDR2 SVGEGT. The CDR3 contains 14 residues. The V gene lost 2 bases and the J gene lost 1 base, with 6 bases spanning the gap. The CDR3 nucleotides read TGTGCCAGCAGTTACGGTGGATCCTACAATGAGCAGTTCTTC. It translates to CASSYGGSYNEQFF.

The sample holds many counts of this clonotype. The chain has TRBV6-1 and TRBJ2-3; 12 nucleotides match TRBD2. V trimming: 6 bases; J trimming: 1 base; junction bases outside the gene matches: 2. Germline lookup yields CDR1 MNHNS and CDR2 SASEGT. The CDR3 loop spans 15 amino acids. CDR3 amino acids: CASRRTSGGTDTQYF. The CDR3 DNA is TGTGCCAGCAGACGGACTAGCGGGGGCACAGATACGCAGTATTTT.

This chain links TRBV11-2 with TRBJ2-1; tentative D call: TRBD2 (6 bases). The CDR3 contains 21 residues. Trimming stripped 5 bases from V and 0 bases from J, with 29 bases between. The germline CDR1 and CDR2 sequences are SGHAT and FQNNGV. This CDR3 reads CASSPGLGAWASEISYNEQFF. The CDR3 coding sequence is TGTGCCAGCAGCCCAGGCCTCGGGGCTTGGGCTAGCGAAATCTCCTACAATGAGCAGTTCTTC.

The chain employs TRBV7-2 and TRBJ2-1, with D possibly TRBD2 on 5 matching bases. CDR1 SGHTA and CDR2 FQGNSA come from the germline V gene. V shed 5 bases and J shed 12 bases, with 17 bases lying between them. This CDR3 contains 13 residues. CDR3 bases: TGTGCCAGCAGCCCAAGTTCCGGGCGGGCGCAGTTCTTC. It is translated as CASSPSSGRAQFF.

The genes are TRBV25-1 and TRBJ2-1; no clear D gene. V was cut by 2 bases and J by 9 bases, with 5 bases left in between. This CDR3 region has 11 residues. Germline assignment: CDR1 MGHDK and CDR2 SYGVNS. CDR3: CASSENGEQFF. The DNA of the CDR3 is TGTGCCAGCAGTGAAAATGGTGAGCAGTTCTTC.

This clonotype was counted a few times. V gene TRBV5-1 combines with J gene TRBJ2-3, with 7 bases fitting TRBD1. J lost 1 base, V lost 2 bases, and 7 bases had no gene match. The CDR3 sequence is 16 residues long. The germline V gene encodes CDR1 SGHRS and CDR2 YFSETQ. The CDR3 sequence: CASSFTGTERTDTQYF. The CDR3 DNA is TGCGCCAGCAGCTTCACCGGGACAGAACGCACAGATACGCAGTATTTT.

This clonotype has only a few counts. The chain carries TRBV10-3 and TRBJ2-7; D ambiguous. V dropped 8 bases and J dropped 6 bases, with 20 bases sitting between them. This CDR3 has 14 residues. The germline CDR1 and CDR2 sequences are ENHRY and SYGVKD. The CDR3 DNA sequence: TGTGCCATCTTACGAGACTGGGGTGGGGTCGAGCAGTACTTC. It encodes CAILRDWGGVEQYF.

V usage is TRBV20-1 and J usage is TRBJ2-1, with 8 bases lining up with TRBD2. Trimming took 4 bases from V and 4 from J; bases not matched to a gene: 3. This CDR3 region has 13 residues. Germline CDR1 is DFQATT and CDR2 is SNEGSKA (reference sequence). The CDR3 coding sequence is TGCAGTGCTACCGGGACTAGTTACAATGAGCAGTTCTTC. Encoded protein: CSATGTSYNEQFF.

The CDR3 nucleotides read TGCGCCAGCAGCTTGGCCTGGACAGGTTTTGGCTACACCTTC. Protein: CASSLAWTGFGYTF. This chain connects TRBV5-1 to TRBJ1-2; 7 positions agree with TRBD1. Germline assignment: CDR1 SGHRS and CDR2 YFSETQ. J lost 7 bases, V lost 0 bases, and 6 bases had no gene match. The CDR3 length is 14 residues.

The chain links TRBV29-1 to TRBJ2-7; 8 bases map to TRBD2. V lost 3 bases to trimming and J lost 6 bases; unmatched junction nucleotides: 7. The germline V gene has CDR1 SQVTM and CDR2 ANQGSEA. The CDR3 sequence is 13 residues long. CDR3 amino acids: CSVEAGGPSEQYF. CDR3 nucleotides: TGCAGCGTTGAGGCGGGAGGCCCGAGCGAGCAGTACTTC.

The chain has TRBV2 and TRBJ1-2, with TRBD1 matching 7 bases. Germline V gene lookup returns CDR1 SNHLY and CDR2 FYNNEI. Germline trimming cut 11 bases from V and 4 bases from J; bases unmatched to any gene: 13. This CDR3 is built from 14 residues. CDR3 sequence (DNA): TGTGCCGGGAGGACAGGTGGGGGAGGCTATGGCTACACCTTC. This sequence encodes CAGRTGGGGYGYTF.

With regard to this clonotype: The junction departs from the called germline gene at one end, perhaps through a read error. The chain carries TRBV12-3 or TRBV12-4 and TRBJ2-1; 9 nucleotides line up with TRBD1. CDR3 size: 17 residues. The CDR3 DNA follows: TGTGCCCGCAGTTCGAACCCGGGACAGGGAGTAAAAAATGAGCAGTTCTTC. It yields the protein CARSSNPGQGVKNEQFF.

CDR3: CASSQDGGLAFF. The CDR3, as DNA: TGTGCCAGCAGCCAAGACGGAGGTCTAGCTTTCTTT. The rearrangement joins TRBV3-1 to TRBJ1-1; D uncertain. V was cut by 0 bases and J by 10 bases, with 9 bases left in between. The CDR3 is made up of 12 amino acids. The germline gives CDR1 LGHDT, CDR2 YNNKEL (reference sequence).

This clonotype was observed many times. V and J are TRBV11-1 and TRBJ2-2, with D tentatively TRBD2 (5 bases). CDR3 length: 15 residues. Per germline, CDR1 SGHAT and CDR2 FQDESV (reference sequence). Trimming took 5 bases from V and 4 from J, leaving 14 bases between them. The CDR3 DNA is TGTGCCAGCAGCAAACTAGGAAGGGCCACCGGGGAGCTGTTTTTT. Its translation: CASSKLGRATGELFF.

This clonotype was detected only a few times. V and J are TRBV19 and TRBJ1-2; the D is unclear. Germline-derived CDR1 and CDR2 are LNHDA and SQIVND (reference sequence). V lost 1 base, J lost 6 bases, and 6 bases lay in between. There are 12 residues in the CDR3. CDR3: CASSIGGNGYTF. CDR3 in DNA: TGTGCCAGTAGTATAGGAGGGAATGGCTACACCTTC.

This chain joins TRBV7-8 and TRBJ2-1; unclear D gene. Between the trimmed V and J ends, which lost 0 bases and 1 base, there was a span of 7 bases. Germline V gene lookup returns CDR1 SGHVS and CDR2 FQNEAQ. The CDR3 covers 15 residues. The CDR3: CASSLAEQSYNEQFF. In DNA, the CDR3 is TGTGCCAGCAGCTTAGCGGAGCAGTCCTACAATGAGCAGTTCTTC.

The rearrangement joins TRBV10-3 to TRBJ2-3; tentative D call: TRBD1 (6 bases). The CDR3 runs 15 residues. Deletions cut 4 bases from V and 2 bases from J, with 13 bases between. Germline loops: CDR1 ENHRY, CDR2 SYGVKD. The CDR3 DNA follows: TGTGCCATCAGTGGCCGGGACACTCTCACAGATACGCAGTATTTT. Encoded protein: CAISGRDTLTDTQYF.

The chain uses TRBV27 and TRBJ2-7; D is perhaps TRBD2 (6 bases). The CDR3 sequence is 15 residues long. V dropped 4 bases and J dropped 0 bases, with 13 bases sitting between them. Germline values: CDR1 MNHEY, CDR2 SMNVEV (reference sequence). As DNA, the CDR3 is TGTGCCAGCAGTTCCCGCAGGGAGGCCTCCTACGAGCAGTACTTC. It codes for CASSSRREASYEQYF.

This clonotype was seen more than once but under ten times. This rearrangement joins TRBV5-1 to TRBJ2-5; a weak D match, TRBD1 (6 bases). Per the germline V gene, CDR1 is SGHRS and CDR2 is YFSETQ. Trimming took off 0 bases at V and 3 bases at J, with 9 bases between the two ends. The CDR3 loop spans 14 amino acids. CDR3 loop: CASSLASGEETQYF. For the CDR3, the DNA is TGCGCCAGCAGCTTGGCCTCAGGGGAAGAGACCCAGTACTTC.

This clonotype showed up just a few times. The chain links TRBV20-1 to TRBJ2-5; TRBD1 might be the D (5 bases). Germline values: CDR1 DFQATT, CDR2 SNEGSKA (reference sequence). Trimming took 3 bases from V and 3 from J, leaving 11 bases between them. CDR3 length equals 13 residues. For the CDR3, the DNA is TGCAGTGCTAGGACCCCCAGGGAAGAGACCCAGTACTTC. Translation: CSARTPREETQYF.

There are a few counts of this clonotype. This chain connects TRBV7-9 to TRBJ2-7; perhaps TRBD2 as D (5 bases). CDR3 length: 14 residues. The germline gives CDR1 SEHNR, CDR2 FQNEAQ (reference sequence). Trimming took off 1 base at V and 8 bases at J, with 15 bases between the two ends. DNA of the CDR3: TGTGCCAGCAGCTTAGGTTCTGGGAGTTTGAAGCAGTACTTC. It specifies CASSLGSGSLKQYF.

The chain couples TRBV9 to TRBJ2-3; 10 bases line up with TRBD2. V was clipped by 0 bases and J by 4 bases; unmatched bases: 5. The CDR3 is 16 amino acids. Looked up from germline, CDR1 is SGDLS and CDR2 is YYNGEE. The CDR3 sequence: CASSVGASGSPDTQYF. CDR3 sequence (DNA): TGTGCCAGCAGCGTAGGTGCTAGCGGGAGCCCAGATACGCAGTATTTT. Drawing the rest from reference TRBV9 and TRBJ2-3, the complete variable domain is DSGVTQTPKHLITATGQRVTLRCSPRSGDLSVYWYQQSLDQGLQFLIQYYNGEERAKGNILERFSAQQFPDLHSELNLSSLELGDSALYFCASSVGASGSPDTQYFGPGTRLTVL.

This clonotype was seen a few times. The chain combines TRBV2 with TRBJ1-3, with D possibly TRBD1 on 5 matching bases. The length of the CDR3 is 14 residues. V was cut by 8 bases and J by 0 bases, with 11 bases left in between. Germline lookup yields CDR1 SNHLY and CDR2 FYNNEI. DNA of the CDR3: TGTGCCAGCGGTGGGGGTAACTCTGGAAACACCATATATTTT. This codes for CASGGGNSGNTIYF. The whole variable domain, filled in from reference TRBV2 and TRBJ1-3, reads EPEVTQTPSHQVTQMGQEVILRCVPISNHLYFYWYRQILGQKVEFLVSFYNNEISEKSEIFDDQFSVERPDGSNFTLKIRSTKLEDSAMYFCASGGGNSGNTIYFGEGSWLTVV.